The clone carrying this TCR beta chain appeared once. As yet, its antigen is unknown. The sample originates from a study of Ad26.COV2.S vaccination and SARS-CoV-2 variants. The treatment here: 15 to 20 received Ad26.COV2.S at low or high dose, single or two shots; about 5 received placebo; per-sample allocation not given. The study sampled participants on day 63 after the first vaccine or placebo injection. The protocol was immunoSEQ multiplex PCR, while the TCRdb copy is restricted to in-frame clones and leaves out a portion. The data contain more than 300,000 clones, about 88% of them seen just once; the ten biggest clones take up 6.4%. The CDR3 totals 14 residues. Looked up from germline, CDR1 is KGHDR and CDR2 is SFDVKD. The V end lost 3 bases, the J end lost 4 bases, and 10 bases lay between the germline ends. General study points: Spike-specific TCR breadth ran higher among vaccine recipients than placebo recipients. Vaccinated and placebo-treated recipients had similar non-spike TCR breadth.

The V gene is TRBV24-1, the J gene TRBJ2-3, with unresolved D. This material consisted of peripheral blood, taken in a trial of Ad26.COV2.S vaccine versus placebo. The clonotype originates from a person aged 18-65 years who received the Ad26.COV2.S COVID-19 vaccine or a placebo. The CDR3 reads CATSDTRSADTQYF. In DNA, the CDR3 is TGTGCCACCAGTGATACCCGGAGTGCAGATACGCAGTATTTT.